This entry lists 15 T cell receptor beta chains sequenced from one sample in a study of blood T cell repertoires in COVID-19. Here immunoSEQ multiplex PCR was the method, and the copy in TCRdb shows in-frame clones only, minus some. The sample yields more than 85,000 clones, 80% to 90% seen once. The sample was peripheral blood. These receptors were taken from a woman between 65 and 79 years old with acute or convalescent COVID-19.

This chain joins TRBV12-5 and TRBJ2-1; no clear D. This CDR3 comprises 17 residues. Germline lookup yields CDR1 LGHNT and CDR2 FRNRAP. V lost 6 bases, J lost 3 bases, and 21 bases lay in between. CDR3 nucleotide sequence: TGTGCTAGTGGAAAATGGATGGCGGAATTAATCTACAATGAGCAGTTCTTC. It translates to CASGKWMAELIYNEQFF.

A word on this clone: Different DNA sequences within this sample yield the same CDR3. The chain employs TRBV5-6 and TRBJ1-1, with 8 nucleotides matching TRBD1. This CDR3 has 11 residues. V dropped 4 bases and J dropped 11; count of bases not matched to a gene: 4. In germline, CDR1 is SGHDT, CDR2 YYEEEE. CDR3 sequence reads: CASSLDREAFF. Here the CDR3 DNA reads TGTGCCAGCAGCCTGGACAGGGAGGCTTTCTTT.

The CDR3 is CASTRQESTQYF. The CDR3 coding sequence is TGTGCCAGCACAAGACAGGAGAGTACGCAGTATTTT. This rearrangement joins TRBV28 to TRBJ2-3, with a possible D match to TRBD1 (6 bases). CDR3 length equals 12 residues. Trimming shortened V by 7 bases and J by 8 bases, and 13 bases separated the two germline ends. Germline V gene lookup returns CDR1 MDHEN and CDR2 SYDVKM.

This rearrangement joins TRBV5-1 to TRBJ1-5, with D possibly being TRBD1 (6 bases). The V gene's germline CDR1 is SGHRS and CDR2 YFSETQ. CDR3 size: 14 residues. Trimming removed 5 bases at V and 5 bases at J, with 14 bases between. CDR3 amino acids: CASSEQGVDQPQHF. The CDR3, as DNA: TGCGCCAGCAGTGAACAGGGAGTGGATCAGCCCCAGCATTTT.

The chain recombines TRBV6-2 or TRBV6-3 with TRBJ2-2; a possible D gene is TRBD2 (5 bases). V lost 2 bases and J 4 bases, leaving 20 bases between the germline ends. The CDR3 is 18 residues long. Germline V CDR1 and CDR2: MNHEY, SVGEGT. The CDR3 DNA reads as TGTGCCAGCAGTTACCCTCACGAAGCGCTGAGGGCCACCGGGGAGCTGTTTTTT. The encoded protein is CASSYPHEALRATGELFF.

This chain uses TRBV7-2 with TRBJ2-1; perhaps TRBD2 as D (5 bases). Trimming shortened V by 5 bases and J by 10 bases, and 15 bases separated the two germline ends. The CDR3 loop spans 13 amino acids. The germline gives CDR1 SGHTA, CDR2 FQGNSA. Here the CDR3 DNA reads TGTGCCAGCAGCCGGAGGTATGGGGAGGAGCAGTTCTTC. It codes for CASSRRYGEEQFF.

The chain has TRBV4-3 and TRBJ2-7; 10 nucleotides match TRBD2. Per germline, CDR1 LGHNA and CDR2 YSLEER. J gave up 6 bases and V 1 base, and 3 bases lay outside the gene matches. CDR3 length: 14 amino acids. The CDR3 sequence is CASSQASGSFEQYF. The CDR3 DNA sequence: TGCGCCAGCAGCCAAGCTAGCGGGAGTTTCGAGCAGTACTTC.

The chain links TRBV6-1 to TRBJ1-1; D unresolved. The CDR3 loop spans 15 amino acids. Trimming removed 1 base at V and 6 bases at J, with 15 bases between. Germline CDR1 is MNHNS and CDR2 is SASEGT. The CDR3 reads CASSEEAVGLPEAFF. The CDR3 DNA reads TGTGCCAGCAGTGAAGAGGCAGTGGGCCTTCCTGAAGCTTTCTTT.

The gene calls are TRBV27 and TRBJ2-2; TRBD2 aligns across 11 bases. The germline V gene has CDR1 MNHEY and CDR2 SMNVEV (reference sequence). V trimming: 5 bases; J trimming: 0 bases; junction bases outside the gene matches: 5. This CDR3 contains 17 residues. CDR3 region: CASSMFSGGANTGELFF. Here the CDR3 DNA reads TGTGCCAGCAGTATGTTTAGCGGGGGGGCGAACACCGGGGAGCTGTTTTTT.

V usage is TRBV19 and J usage is TRBJ1-3; D remains unclear. This CDR3 region has 13 residues. CDR1 and CDR2 (germline): LNHDA, SQIVND (reference sequence). V shed 5 bases and J shed 4 bases, with 9 bases lying between them. As DNA, the CDR3 is TGTGCCAGTAGTGCACAGCCGGGAAACACCATATATTTT. This gives the protein CASSAQPGNTIYF.

V gene TRBV4-1 combines with J gene TRBJ1-1; possibly TRBD1 for D (5 bases). The germline V gene encodes CDR1 MGHRA and CDR2 YSYEKL. Trimming cost V 1 base and J 4 bases, with 10 bases left between them. CDR3 length: 14 residues. CDR3 sequence (DNA): TGCGCCAGCAGCCAAGCCTGGGGGGGCACTGAAGCTTTCTTT. Translating it yields CASSQAWGGTEAFF.

CDR3 bases: TGTGCCAGCAGTTACGATAATATCAGGCCCCAGCATTTT. The encoded protein is CASSYDNIRPQHF. The chain has TRBV6-5 and TRBJ1-5, with unresolved D. Germline loops: CDR1 MNHEY, CDR2 SVGAGI. Trimming left V 2 bases short and J 9 bases short, with 11 bases between. The CDR3 extends over 13 amino acids.

The J gene is TRBJ1-1, the V gene TRBV7-9; D not resolved. The CDR3 totals 13 residues. Germline V CDR1 and CDR2: SEHNR, FQNEAQ (reference sequence). Trimming took 1 base from V and 7 from J, leaving 10 bases between them. This CDR3 reads CASSLEGRGEAFF. In DNA, the CDR3 is TGTGCCAGCAGCTTAGAAGGCCGCGGTGAAGCTTTCTTT.

V and J are TRBV12-3 or TRBV12-4 and TRBJ1-6; no clear D gene. The CDR3 runs to 12 residues. V was clipped by 1 base and J by 11 bases, with 6 bases between them. The chain's CDR3 is CASSLGHPPLHF. CDR3 DNA: TGTGCCAGCAGTTTAGGACACCCACCCCTCCACTTT.

This chain links TRBV2 with TRBJ2-7, with TRBD1 identical over 7 bases. The germline V gene has CDR1 SNHLY and CDR2 FYNNEI. The CDR3 runs 14 residues. V trimming: 8 bases; J trimming: 2 bases; junction bases outside the gene matches: 9. This chain's CDR3 is CASGEGQKPYEQYF. Here the CDR3 DNA reads TGTGCCAGCGGCGAGGGACAGAAACCCTACGAGCAGTACTTC.